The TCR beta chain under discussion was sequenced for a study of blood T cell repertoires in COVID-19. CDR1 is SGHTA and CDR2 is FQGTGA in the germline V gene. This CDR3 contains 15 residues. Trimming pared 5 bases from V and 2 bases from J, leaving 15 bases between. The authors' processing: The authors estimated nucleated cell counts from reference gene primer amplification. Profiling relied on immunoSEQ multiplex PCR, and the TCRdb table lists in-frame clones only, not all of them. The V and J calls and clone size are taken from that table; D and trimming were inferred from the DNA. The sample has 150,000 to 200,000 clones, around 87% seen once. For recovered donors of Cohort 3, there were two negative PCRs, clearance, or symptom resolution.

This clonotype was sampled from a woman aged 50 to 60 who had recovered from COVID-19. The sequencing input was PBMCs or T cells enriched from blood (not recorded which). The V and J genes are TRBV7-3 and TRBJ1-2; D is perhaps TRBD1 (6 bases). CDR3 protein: CASSPGLTGNYGYTF. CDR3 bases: TGTGCCAGCAGCCCCGGCCTCACAGGGAACTATGGCTACACCTTC.